These 14 T cell receptor beta chains came from one sample sequenced in a study of beta chain features in type 1 diabetes. Their target antigens are unknown. Every bit of the isolated RNA underwent reverse transcription, so sequencing read expressed TCRB transcripts. Profiling relied on immunoSEQ multiplex PCR, and the TCRdb table lists in-frame clones only, not all of them. The profile shows 150,000 to 200,000 clones, roughly 60% of them singletons. Findings and caveats of the study: All four CD4+ subsets of Type 1 diabetes patients contained TCRB CDR3s that were moderately but significantly shorter.

The source material was naive CD4+ T cells from blood. The receptors were gathered from a man aged 25 to 40 with type 1 diabetes.

This sequence joins TRBV5-6 and TRBJ1-4; D gene uncertain. The CDR3 extends over 13 amino acids. Trimming removed 3 bases from V and 8 bases from J, with 11 bases in between. Germline lookup yields CDR1 SGHDT and CDR2 YYEEEE. The CDR3 spells CASSWTGTEKLFF. CDR3 DNA: TGTGCCAGCAGCTGGACGGGAACGGAAAAACTGTTTTTT.

The chain combines TRBV7-9 with TRBJ1-2; D unclear. Germline values: CDR1 SEHNR, CDR2 FQNEAQ (reference sequence). Deletions cut 5 bases from V and 5 bases from J, with 12 bases between. The CDR3 consists of 13 residues. As DNA, the CDR3 is TGTGCCAGCAGCCAGACGACTGCTTATGGCTACACCTTC. Translation gives CASSQTTAYGYTF. Based on the CDR3 plus reference TRBV7-9 and TRBJ1-2, the full variable domain is DTGVSQNPRHKITKRGQNVTFRCDPISEHNRLYWYRQTLGQGPEFLTYFQNEAQLEKSRLLSDRFSAERPKGSFSTLEIQRTEQGDSAMYLCASSQTTAYGYTFGSGTRLTVV.

The rearrangement links TRBV30 to TRBJ1-4; D unresolved. The V gene's germline CDR1 is GTSNPN and CDR2 SVGIG (reference sequence). CDR3 length: 15 amino acids. V lost 3 bases, J lost 3 bases, and 14 bases lay in between. This chain's CDR3 is CAWRKGPAPNEKLFF. CDR3 DNA sequence: TGTGCCTGGAGGAAGGGCCCGGCGCCTAATGAAAAACTGTTTTTT.

This clone showed up just once. The chain links TRBV30 to TRBJ2-7, with D perhaps matching TRBD2 (5 bases). In germline, CDR1 is GTSNPN, CDR2 SVGIG (reference sequence). V dropped 4 bases and J dropped 6 bases, with 16 bases sitting between them. This CDR3 has 13 residues. This CDR3 is CAWKWASAGEQYF. CDR3 nucleotide sequence: TGTGCCTGGAAGTGGGCCTCTGCGGGCGAGCAGTACTTC.

The chain carries TRBV5-6 and TRBJ2-7; 9 bases fit TRBD1. Germline V gives CDR1 SGHDT, CDR2 YYEEEE. The V gene end was trimmed by 2 bases and the J gene end by 2 bases; junction bases not matched to a gene: 5. This CDR3 has 15 amino acids. CDR3 DNA sequence: TGTGCCAGCAGCTTACCGGGACAGGGTGCCTACGAGCAGTACTTC. Amino acid sequence: CASSLPGQGAYEQYF.

This chain connects TRBV29-1 to TRBJ2-7, with a tentative D call TRBD1 (5 bases). This CDR3 spans 14 amino acids. V was pared by 6 bases and J by 5 bases, with 20 bases between. CDR1 and CDR2 (germline): SQVTM, ANQGSEA. The CDR3 region is CSVESGAQGDEQYF. The CDR3 DNA is TGCAGCGTCGAGTCTGGGGCGCAGGGCGACGAGCAGTACTTC.

The chain combines TRBV4-3 with TRBJ2-3; D possibly matches TRBD1 or TRBD2 (5 bases each). Germline CDR1 reads LGHNA; CDR2 reads YSLEER. This CDR3 has 17 amino acids. Trimming removed 0 bases from V and 5 bases from J, with 18 bases in between. CDR3 sequence reads: CASSQDYGASPGDTQYF. The CDR3, as DNA: TGCGCCAGCAGCCAAGATTACGGGGCATCTCCAGGAGATACGCAGTATTTT.

The chain couples TRBV2 to TRBJ1-2; 10 bases fit TRBD1. V shed 10 bases and J 2 bases; nucleotides not matched to a gene: 7. The CDR3 totals 14 residues. From germline, CDR1 is SNHLY and CDR2 FYNNEI. Here the CDR3 DNA reads TGTGCCACCTCGGGACAGGGGTTAAACTATGGCTACACCTTC. The encoded protein is CATSGQGLNYGYTF.

The rearrangement uses TRBV2 and TRBJ2-4, with 8 bases matching TRBD1. The CDR3 covers 15 residues. Germline V CDR1 and CDR2: SNHLY, FYNNEI. After removal of 6 bases from V and 4 bases from J, the junction contained 8 bases not matched to a gene. In nucleotides, the CDR3 is TGTGCCAGCAGGCGACTCAGGGGGCAGAAAAACATTCAGTACTTC. Translation: CASRRLRGQKNIQYF.

The chain couples TRBV4-3 to TRBJ1-2, with 7 nucleotides matching TRBD1. Germline V gene data show CDR1 as LGHNA and CDR2 as YSLEER. Trimming took 3 bases from V and 4 from J; bases not matched to a gene: 5. The CDR3 extends over 14 amino acids. The CDR3 bases are TGCGCCAGCAGCCAGGAGAGGGACAGCTATGGCTACACCTTC. This encodes CASSQERDSYGYTF.

V and J are TRBV29-1 and TRBJ1-2; no definite D call. Trimming shortened V by 0 bases and J by 8 bases, and 19 bases separated the two germline ends. CDR1 and CDR2 from the germline V gene are SQVTM and ANQGSEA. This CDR3 comprises 15 residues. The CDR3 bases are TGCAGCGTTGAAGATTTTGTCAACCCTATAGGGGGCTACACCTTC. Its protein product is CSVEDFVNPIGGYTF.

The J gene is TRBJ1-2, the V gene TRBV29-1, with D unclear. This CDR3 is built from 12 residues. Trimming pared 0 bases from V and 3 bases from J, leaving 5 bases between. Per the germline V gene, CDR1 is SQVTM and CDR2 is ANQGSEA. CDR3 in amino acids: CSVEDRYYGYTF. The CDR3 DNA reads as TGCAGCGTTGAAGATAGGTACTATGGCTACACCTTC.

The chain uses TRBV30 and TRBJ2-2; 7 bases agree with TRBD2. This CDR3 has 16 residues. The V gene's germline CDR1 is GTSNPN and CDR2 SVGIG (reference sequence). J lost 1 base, V lost 5 bases, and 10 bases had no gene match. The CDR3 spells CAWAALAGVNTGELFF. The CDR3 coding sequence is TGTGCCTGGGCAGCCCTGGCGGGGGTGAACACCGGGGAGCTGTTTTTT.

The V call is TRBV4-3, the J call TRBJ2-7, with 10 bases that match TRBD1. Germline CDR1 and CDR2: LGHNA and YSLEER. With 0 bases clipped from V and 2 bases from J, the junction kept 1 base outside the gene matches. The CDR3 sequence is 15 residues long. The CDR3 is CASSQEGQGAYEQYF. The CDR3 DNA reads as TGCGCCAGCAGCCAAGAAGGACAGGGGGCCTACGAGCAGTACTTC.